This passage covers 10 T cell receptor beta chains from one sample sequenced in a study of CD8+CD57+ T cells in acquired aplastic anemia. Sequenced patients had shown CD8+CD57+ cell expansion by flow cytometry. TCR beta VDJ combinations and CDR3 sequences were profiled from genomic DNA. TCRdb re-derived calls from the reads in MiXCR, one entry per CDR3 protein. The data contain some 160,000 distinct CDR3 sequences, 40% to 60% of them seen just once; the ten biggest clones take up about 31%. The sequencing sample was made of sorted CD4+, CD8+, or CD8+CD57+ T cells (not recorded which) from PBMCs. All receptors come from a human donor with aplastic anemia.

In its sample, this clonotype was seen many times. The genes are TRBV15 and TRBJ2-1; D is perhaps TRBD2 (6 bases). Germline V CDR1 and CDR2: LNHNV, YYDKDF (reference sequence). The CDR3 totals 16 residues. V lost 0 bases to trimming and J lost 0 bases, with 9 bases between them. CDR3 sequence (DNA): TGTGCCACCAGCAGAGAAGGCGGGAACTCCTACAATGAGCAGTTCTTC. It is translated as CATSREGGNSYNEQFF. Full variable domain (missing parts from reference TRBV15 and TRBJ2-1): DAMVIQNPRYQVTQFGKPVTLSCSQTLNHNVMYWYQQKSSQAPKLLFHYYDKDFNNEADTPDNFQSRRPNTSFCFLDIRSPGLGDTAMYLCATSREGGNSYNEQFFGPGTRLTVL.

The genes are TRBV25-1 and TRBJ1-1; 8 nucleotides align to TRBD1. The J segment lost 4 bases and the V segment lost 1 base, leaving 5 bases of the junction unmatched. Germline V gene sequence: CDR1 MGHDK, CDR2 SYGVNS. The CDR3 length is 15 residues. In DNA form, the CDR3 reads TGTGCCAGCAGTGAATTCGGGGACAGGTCCACTGAAGCTTTCTTT. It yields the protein CASSEFGDRSTEAFF.

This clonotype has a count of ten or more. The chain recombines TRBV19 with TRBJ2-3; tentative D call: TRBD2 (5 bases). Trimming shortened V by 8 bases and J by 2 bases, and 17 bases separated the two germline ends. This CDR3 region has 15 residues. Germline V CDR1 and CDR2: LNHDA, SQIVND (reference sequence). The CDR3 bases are TGTGCCAGTGCTCCCCCCCGAGCGGACACAGATACGCAGTATTTT. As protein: CASAPPRADTDTQYF.

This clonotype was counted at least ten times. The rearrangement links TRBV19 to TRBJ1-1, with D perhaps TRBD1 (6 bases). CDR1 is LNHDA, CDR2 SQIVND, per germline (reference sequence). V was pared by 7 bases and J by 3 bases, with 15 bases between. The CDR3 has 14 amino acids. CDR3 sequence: CASTLGGAYTEAFF. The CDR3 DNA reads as TGTGCCAGTACCCTAGGGGGGGCCTACACTGAAGCTTTCTTT.

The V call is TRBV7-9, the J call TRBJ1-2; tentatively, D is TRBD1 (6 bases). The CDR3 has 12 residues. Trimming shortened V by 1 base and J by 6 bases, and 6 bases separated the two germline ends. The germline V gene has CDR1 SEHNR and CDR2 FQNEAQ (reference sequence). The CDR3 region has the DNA TGTGCCAGCAGCTTAGACAGGGATGGCTACACCTTC. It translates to CASSLDRDGYTF. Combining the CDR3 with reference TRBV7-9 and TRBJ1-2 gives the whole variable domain DTGVSQNPRHKITKRGQNVTFRCDPISEHNRLYWYRQTLGQGPEFLTYFQNEAQLEKSRLLSDRFSAERPKGSFSTLEIQRTEQGDSAMYLCASSLDRDGYTFGSGTRLTVV.

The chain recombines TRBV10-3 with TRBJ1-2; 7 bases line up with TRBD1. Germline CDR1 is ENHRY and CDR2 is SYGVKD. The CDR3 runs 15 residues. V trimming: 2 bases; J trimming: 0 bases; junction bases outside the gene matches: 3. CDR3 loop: CAISEPDRPNYGYTF. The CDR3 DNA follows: TGTGCCATCAGTGAGCCGGACAGGCCTAACTATGGCTACACCTTC.

CDR3 nucleotides: TGCAGTGCTACAACCGGGGCCGAGAATGAGCAGTTCTTC. The encoded protein is CSATTGAENEQFF. The genes are TRBV20-1 and TRBJ2-1, with D possibly called TRBD1 or TRBD2 (5 bases each). The V end was cut by 4 bases, the J end by 7 bases, with 14 bases between. The CDR3 spans 13 residues. Germline CDR1 is DFQATT and CDR2 is SNEGSKA (reference sequence).

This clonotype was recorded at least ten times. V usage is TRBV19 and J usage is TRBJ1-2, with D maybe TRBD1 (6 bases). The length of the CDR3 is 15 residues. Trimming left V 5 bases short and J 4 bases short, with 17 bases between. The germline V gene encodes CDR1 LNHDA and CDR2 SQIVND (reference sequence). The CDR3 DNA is TGTGCCAGTAGTGAGGTCTTACAGGGAGCCTATGGCTACACCTTC. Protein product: CASSEVLQGAYGYTF.

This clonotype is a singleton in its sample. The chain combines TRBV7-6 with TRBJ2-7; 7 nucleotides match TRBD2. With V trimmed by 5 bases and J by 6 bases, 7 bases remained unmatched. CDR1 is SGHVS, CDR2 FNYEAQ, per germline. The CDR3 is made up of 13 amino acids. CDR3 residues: CASSPPRGVEQYF. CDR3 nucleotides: TGTGCCAGCAGCCCCCCCCGGGGGGTCGAGCAGTACTTC.

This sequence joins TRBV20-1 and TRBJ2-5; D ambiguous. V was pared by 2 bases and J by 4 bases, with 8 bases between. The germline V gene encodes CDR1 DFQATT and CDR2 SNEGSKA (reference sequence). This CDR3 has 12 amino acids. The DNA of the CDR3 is TGCAGTGCTAGATGGACCCTAGAGACCCAGTACTTC. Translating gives CSARWTLETQYF.